The 20 T cell receptor beta chains in this list originate from one sample, sequenced in a study of tumor-infiltrating lymphocytes in primary liver carcinoma. A constant-region primer primed TCR beta cDNA synthesis from around 500 ng of total RNA. Slightly modified ARM-PCR, run as three nested multiplex PCR rounds, produced the TCR beta libraries. A C-beta reverse primer was combined with TRBV1-TRBV30 forward primers in the first two PCR rounds, and each round had about 10 cycles. Via MiXCR, TCRdb re-called the multiplex PCR reads, giving one row per CDR3 protein. Among 310,000 or so distinct CDR3 sequences listed, nearly 60% were seen once. Out of unsorted whole blood came the blood RNA, and germline DNA was extracted as well. Material for sequencing was peripheral blood. These TCRs come from a woman in her thirties with primary liver carcinoma and hepatitis B virus infection.

In DNA form, the CDR3 reads TGCGCCAGCAGCCCCGAGAACAGGGAGGAAAATGGCTACACCTTC. This translates into CASSPENREENGYTF. This sequence joins TRBV5-1 and TRBJ1-2; D possibly corresponds to TRBD1 (6 bases). CDR1 SGHRS and CDR2 YFSETQ come from the germline V gene. V lost 4 bases, J lost 6 bases, and 19 bases lay in between. CDR3 length: 15 residues.

Note on this clonotype: A much larger clone differs by one base, so this may be a read error. The V call is TRBV5-5, the J call TRBJ1-6; tentative D call: TRBD1 (5 bases). With 4 bases removed from V and 5 bases from J, the gap between germline ends came to 16 bases. CDR1 SGHKS and CDR2 YYEKEE come from the germline V gene (reference sequence). This CDR3 is built from 16 residues. CDR3 nucleotides: TGTGCCAGCAGCCAGAACGCGGGACTAGATAATTCACCCCTCCACTTT. Translation gives CASSQNAGLDNSPLHF.

As for this clonotype: The junction departs from the called germline gene at one end, perhaps through a read error. The chain couples TRBV6-5 to TRBJ2-6; D is possibly TRBD1 or TRBD2 (5 bases each). The CDR3 has 16 residues. Germline assignment: CDR1 MNHEY and CDR2 SVGAGI. The CDR3 protein is CASSFRGVSGTNVLTF. The DNA of the CDR3 is TGTGCCAGCAGTTTTAGAGGGGTCTCTGGGACCAACGTCCTGACTTTC.

As regards this clonotype: A much larger clonotype is one base distant, so this may be a read error. The CDR3 sequence: CVSTPGREAFF. The DNA for the CDR3 is TGTGTCAGCACCCCGGGAAGGGAAGCTTTCTTT. The V call is TRBV6-6, the J call TRBJ1-1, with D unresolved. Germline values: CDR1 MNHNY, CDR2 SVGAGI (reference sequence). The CDR3 is made up of 11 amino acids.

V usage is TRBV12-3 or TRBV12-4 and J usage is TRBJ2-7; 7 nucleotides line up with TRBD2. The CDR3 consists of 14 residues. V was clipped by 3 bases and J by 2 bases; unmatched bases: 4. The CDR3 region has the DNA TGTGCCAGCAGTTTGGCGGGAGTCACCTACGAGCAGTACTTC. Amino acids: CASSLAGVTYEQYF.

With regard to this clonotype: A junction end diverges from the germline sequence, so it may reflect a read error. This chain connects TRBV11-2 to TRBJ1-4; possible D gene TRBD1, 5 bases. The CDR3 has 15 residues. Germline V gene data show CDR1 as SGHAT and CDR2 as FQNNGV. CDR3 protein: CAISLGDGDNEKLFF. In DNA, the CDR3 is TGTGCCATCAGCTTGGGGGACGGGGATAATGAAAAACTGTTTTTT.

The gene calls are TRBV29-1 and TRBJ2-7; no definite D call. Germline loops: CDR1 SQVTM, CDR2 ANQGSEA. The CDR3 loop spans 14 amino acids. Trimming shortened V by 7 bases and J by 0 bases, and 16 bases separated the two germline ends. CDR3 amino acids: CSAAVWGTSYEQYF. The CDR3, as DNA: TGCAGCGCCGCCGTATGGGGAACCTCCTACGAGCAGTACTTC.

V usage is TRBV30 and J usage is TRBJ2-1, with D possibly TRBD2 on 6 matching bases. This CDR3 is built from 17 residues. V was shortened by 1 base and J by 1 base, with 17 bases between the two germline ends. CDR1 is GTSNPN and CDR2 is SVGIG in the germline V gene (reference sequence). The CDR3 spells CAWSARDGRGSYNEQFF. The CDR3 region has the DNA TGTGCCTGGAGTGCCCGAGACGGGAGAGGGTCCTACAATGAGCAGTTCTTC.

In regard to this clonotype: A much larger clone differs by one base, so this may be a read error. The V call is TRBV6-5, the J call TRBJ2-7, with 7 bases lining up with TRBD2. Per the germline V gene, CDR1 is MNHEY and CDR2 is SVGAGI. The CDR3 sequence is 13 residues long. The CDR3, as DNA: TGTTCCAGCGGGGCGGGGGATAGGGACGAGCAGTACTTC. The encoded protein is CSSGAGDRDEQYF.

Of note for this clonotype: The junction shows a germline mismatch at one end, possibly a read error. The V call is TRBV4-1, the J call TRBJ2-7, with 11 bases fitting TRBD1. This CDR3 is built from 15 residues. Germline values: CDR1 MGHRA, CDR2 YSYEKL. The CDR3 DNA is TGCGCCAGCAGCCGCGGACAGGGGGCCTCCCACGAGCAGTACTTC. This codes for CASSRGQGASHEQYF.

This clonotype was counted at least ten times. The chain carries TRBV11-2 and TRBJ2-5; 8 bases map to TRBD1. With 4 bases clipped from V and 4 bases from J, the junction kept 11 bases outside the gene matches. Germline loops: CDR1 SGHAT, CDR2 FQNNGV. This CDR3 contains 16 residues. CDR3 region: CASSYDRGGGIETQYF. CDR3 DNA sequence: TGTGCCAGCAGCTATGACAGGGGCGGTGGTATAGAGACCCAGTACTTC.

The chain links TRBV6-2 or TRBV6-3 to TRBJ2-2; D is ambiguous. The CDR3 is 13 residues long. Trimming cost V 11 bases and J 6 bases, with 16 bases left between them. Looked up from germline, CDR1 is MNHEY and CDR2 is SVGEGT. The CDR3 bases are TGTGCCGGCCGTCCGTTTGAAGCCGGGGAGCTGTTTTTT. Protein sequence: CAGRPFEAGELFF.

In regard to this clonotype: A read error may account for a junction end that differs from germline. This sequence joins TRBV12-3 or TRBV12-4 and TRBJ1-1, with D tentatively TRBD1 (5 bases). CDR3 size: 17 residues. The CDR3 DNA reads TGTGCCAGCAGTTTAGGGCAGGGTCGATTGGGGAACATTGAAGCTTTCTTT. Translated, it gives CASSLGQGRLGNIEAFF.

This clonotype has a handful of counts. The rearrangement joins TRBV4-3 to TRBJ2-1; D might be TRBD2 (6 bases). Germline CDR1 is LGHNA and CDR2 is YSLEER. There are 16 residues in the CDR3. The CDR3 coding sequence is TGCACTAGCAGCCAAGATGCAGGAAGCTCCTACAATGAGCAGTTCTTC. This gives the protein CTSSQDAGSSYNEQFF.

Remarks on this clonotype: This may stem from a read error, because a much larger clone lies one nucleotide away. V and J are TRBV5-4 and TRBJ2-1; D call uncertain. Per the germline V gene, CDR1 is SGHNT and CDR2 is YYREEE (reference sequence). Deletions cut 5 bases from V and 12 bases from J, with 24 bases between. CDR3 size: 15 residues. The CDR3, as DNA: TGTGCCAGCAGGGTGGACCTTATCGAGAAGGGTGTGCAGTTCTTC. Amino acids: CASRVDLIEKGVQFF. Together with reference TRBV5-4 and TRBJ2-1, the CDR3 gives the full variable domain: ETGVTQSPTHLIKTRGQQVTLRCSSQSGHNTVSWYQQALGQGPQFIFQYYREEENGRGNFPPRFSGLQFPNYSSELNVNALELDDSALYLCASRVDLIEKGVQFFGPGTRLTVL.

This clonotype was picked up many times. This chain links TRBV4-3 with TRBJ2-3; no reliable D call. The CDR3 is 14 residues long. Germline values: CDR1 LGHNA, CDR2 YSLEER. Trimming took off 4 bases at V and 0 bases at J, with 8 bases between the two ends. The CDR3 loop reads CASSLGPSTDTQYF. The CDR3 DNA reads as TGCGCCAGCAGCCTAGGACCTAGCACAGATACGCAGTATTTT.

About this clonotype itself: A read error may account for a junction end that differs from germline. The chain couples TRBV5-6 to TRBJ2-1; TRBD2 matches at 10 bases. The CDR3 loop spans 16 amino acids. Germline V gives CDR1 SGHDT, CDR2 YYEEEE. The CDR3 is CASSLEKGLAIDEQFF. CDR3 in DNA: TGTGCCAGCAGCTTGGAGAAGGGACTAGCGATCGATGAACAGTTCTTC.

The chain uses TRBV5-6 and TRBJ1-3; 8 bases align to TRBD1. The CDR3 is 14 amino acids. The ends lost 5 bases at V and 10 bases at J; junction bases unmatched: 11. Per germline, CDR1 SGHDT and CDR2 YYEEEE. Here the CDR3 reads CASSYPGQERTIYF. In nucleotides, the CDR3 is TGTGCCAGCAGTTATCCGGGACAGGAGAGGACCATATATTTT.

Points on this clonotype: This may be a read error: a much more frequent sequence differs by one nucleotide. This chain joins TRBV14 and TRBJ2-1; a possible D gene is TRBD2 (5 bases). The CDR3 has 14 residues. The germline V and J ends were trimmed by 4 bases and 5 bases, with 12 bases remaining between them. Germline V CDR1 and CDR2: SGHDN, FVKESK. Here the CDR3 DNA reads TGTGCCAGCAGCCCCGGCGGGCTTGACAATGAGCAGTTCTTC. Its translation is CASSPGGLDNEQFF.

This clonotype was observed a handful of times. The chain is built from TRBV6-4 and TRBJ2-7, with 11 bases fitting TRBD2. The CDR3 sequence is 15 residues long. Germline V gives CDR1 MRHNA, CDR2 SNTAGT. V gave up 6 bases and J gave up 2 bases; unmatched junction bases: 6. DNA of the CDR3: TGTGCCAGCAGCCCCTCTAGCGGGGGGACCTACGAGCAGTACTTC. Residues: CASSPSSGGTYEQYF.